The table lists the clone carrying this T cell receptor (beta chain) with a few counts. Its antigen is undetermined. Looked up from germline, CDR1 is MGHRA and CDR2 is YSYEKL. The length of the CDR3 is 14 residues. Trimming took off 3 bases at V and 1 base at J, with 7 bases between the two ends. The sample is drawn from a study of response to subunit inactivated influenza vaccine. Study-wide results and caveats: Every seasonal influenza vaccination brings in few new T cells, the authors suggested.

TCRdb re-called the RT-PCR reads with MiXCR, one entry per CDR3 protein. The data hold about 500,000 distinct CDR3 sequences, with around 7.9% observed a single time. J is TRBJ2-1 and V is TRBV4-1; unclear D gene. This receptor was taken from a man aged 50-75 years who received an inactivated influenza vaccine. The sample consisted of PBMCs from blood, taken around 25 months after vaccination. The CDR3: CASSHRSSYNEQFF. In nucleotides, the CDR3 is TGCGCCAGCAGCCATAGGAGTTCCTACAATGAGCAGTTCTTC.